Following are 20 T cell receptor beta chains from one sample sequenced in a study of blood T cell repertoires in COVID-19. Profiled with immunoSEQ multiplex PCR; TCRdb holds only in-frame clones, not every one. The table includes 70,000 to 80,000 clones, 80% detected once. Material for sequencing was peripheral blood. These receptor sequences come from a human donor in a cohort sampled during active COVID-19.

The chain recombines TRBV7-9 with TRBJ1-6; D is perhaps TRBD1 (5 bases). With 6 bases removed from V and 10 bases from J, the gap between germline ends came to 22 bases. The CDR3 loop spans 16 amino acids. Germline CDR1 SEHNR, CDR2 FQNEAQ (reference sequence). CDR3 region: CASSPAAGTRVSPLHF. CDR3 nucleotide sequence: TGTGCCAGCAGTCCTGCGGCCGGGACTAGAGTCTCACCCCTCCACTTT.

The chain links TRBV5-1 to TRBJ2-7; TRBD1 matches 7 bases. CDR3 length equals 15 residues. V lost 5 bases and J lost 1; bases outside the gene matches: 9. CDR1 is SGHRS and CDR2 is YFSETQ in the germline V gene. CDR3 DNA: TGCGCCAGCAGAGCTGACAGGGCCGTTTCCTACGAGCAGTACTTC. Protein product: CASRADRAVSYEQYF.

The chain joins TRBV11-3 to TRBJ2-1; D ambiguous. V shed 3 bases and J shed 0 bases, with 12 bases lying between them. From germline, CDR1 is SGHNT and CDR2 YENEEA. CDR3 length: 16 residues. DNA of the CDR3: TGTGCCAGCAGCTTCCGACTCTCCAGCTCCTACAATGAGCAGTTCTTC. Encoded protein: CASSFRLSSSYNEQFF.

The V and J genes are TRBV2 and TRBJ1-4; no reliable D call. Trimming left V 3 bases short and J 8 bases short, with 7 bases between. Germline V CDR1 and CDR2: SNHLY, FYNNEI. The CDR3 has 12 residues. CDR3 DNA sequence: TGTGCCAGCAGTGAGCCAGGCGAAAAACTGTTTTTT. Translated, it gives CASSEPGEKLFF.

V is TRBV21-1 and J is TRBJ2-1; the tabulated D call, TRBD2, remains unverified against the DNA. TRBV21-1 is a listed pseudogene. The CDR3 totals 16 residues. CDR3 coding DNA: TGTGCCAGCCTACACGCAAGCGGGAGGGGGGGGAATGAGCAGTTCTTC. It is translated as CASLHASGRGGNEQFF.

The rearrangement joins TRBV24-1 to TRBJ2-2; D is possibly TRBD1 (5 bases). The CDR3 extends over 15 amino acids. Germline CDR1 KGHDR, CDR2 SFDVKD. V gave up 5 bases and J gave up 0 bases, with 9 bases separating them. The CDR3 here is CATSGAGSNTGELFF. CDR3 coding DNA: TGTGCCACCAGTGGGGCAGGGTCGAACACCGGGGAGCTGTTTTTT.

The chain recombines TRBV6-1 with TRBJ2-2; no clear D. V lost 1 base, J lost 5 bases, and 11 bases lay in between. The CDR3 runs to 15 residues. Germline V gene sequence: CDR1 MNHNS, CDR2 SASEGT. CDR3 nucleotides: TGTGCCAGCAGTGAAGTCGGAACAGCAACCGGGGAGCTGTTTTTT. Its protein product is CASSEVGTATGELFF.

CDR3 bases: TGTGCCAGCAGCCTCAAGGGACTACCGGTCTACGAGCAGTACGTC. Its protein product is CASSLKGLPVYEQYV. The chain joins TRBV7-2 to TRBJ2-7; TRBD2 agrees at 7 bases. The V gene end was trimmed by 5 bases and the J gene end by 3 bases; junction bases not matched to a gene: 10. CDR3 length equals 15 residues. CDR1 and CDR2 from the germline V gene are SGHTA and FQGNSA.

The V gene is TRBV5-1, the J gene TRBJ1-4; TRBD1 is a possible D gene (5 bases). The V end lost 4 bases, the J end lost 7 bases, and 17 bases lay between the germline ends. Germline V gene sequence: CDR1 SGHRS, CDR2 YFSETQ. The CDR3 extends over 15 amino acids. The CDR3 DNA follows: TGCGCCAGCAGCGGGGGGACGGGGTTTTCTGAAAAACTGTTTTTT. It translates to CASSGGTGFSEKLFF. The complete variable domain, with remaining parts taken from reference TRBV5-1 and TRBJ1-4, reads KAGVTQTPRYLIKTRGQQVTLSCSPISGHRSVSWYQQTPGQGLQFLFEYFSETQRNKGNFPGRFSGRQFSNSRSEMNVSTLELGDSALYLCASSGGTGFSEKLFFGSGTQLSVL.

The chain has TRBV11-2 and TRBJ2-5; D call uncertain. CDR3 length: 11 amino acids. Trimming cost V 3 bases and J 4 bases, with 3 bases left between them. CDR1 SGHAT and CDR2 FQNNGV come from the germline V gene. The CDR3 reads CASSFRETQYF. The CDR3 nucleotides read TGTGCCAGCAGCTTTAGAGAGACCCAGTACTTC.

The count of this clone is one. The genes are TRBV6-5 and TRBJ2-7, with 11 bases fitting TRBD1. V lost 5 bases, J lost 7 bases, and 4 bases stayed unmatched. The CDR3 is 13 amino acids. Germline V gene lookup returns CDR1 MNHEY and CDR2 SVGAGI. The CDR3 spells CASSLDRGLEQYF. In nucleotides, the CDR3 is TGTGCCAGCAGTCTGGACAGGGGGCTTGAGCAGTACTTC.

By sample fraction, this clone is medium-sized. The chain employs TRBV6-2 or TRBV6-3 and TRBJ2-4, with 7 bases lining up with TRBD2. V was pared by 0 bases and J by 6 bases, with 11 bases of the junction left unmatched. The length of the CDR3 is 17 residues. CDR1 and CDR2 from the germline V gene are MNHEY and SVGEGT. The CDR3 region has the DNA TGTGCCAGCAGTTACTCCGCTAGCGGAGGGGCAGGAAACATTCAGTACTTC. It specifies CASSYSASGGAGNIQYF.

The chain carries TRBV30 and TRBJ1-1, with D perhaps matching TRBD1 (6 bases). The CDR3 has 14 residues. CDR1 and CDR2 (germline): GTSNPN, SVGIG (reference sequence). Trimming took 4 bases from V and 0 from J, leaving 12 bases between them. This chain's CDR3 is CAWNPGGMNTEAFF. The CDR3 DNA is TGTGCCTGGAACCCTGGGGGCATGAACACTGAAGCTTTCTTT.

This clone was recorded only once. The chain combines TRBV19 with TRBJ1-4; 9 bases are a match to TRBD1. The ends lost 5 bases at V and 4 bases at J; junction bases unmatched: 5. The length of the CDR3 is 15 residues. The germline CDR1 and CDR2 sequences are LNHDA and SQIVND (reference sequence). The CDR3 DNA is TGTGCCAGTAGTTTCCGACAGGGGGTTAATGAAAAACTGTTTTTT. It translates to CASSFRQGVNEKLFF.

The chain combines TRBV6-5 with TRBJ2-6; D is possibly TRBD1 (5 bases). V lost 6 bases to trimming and J lost 1 base, with 10 bases between them. This CDR3 contains 15 residues. CDR1 and CDR2 (germline): MNHEY, SVGAGI. The CDR3 loop is CASRSTVSGANVLTF. The CDR3 coding sequence is TGTGCCAGCAGATCGACAGTTTCTGGGGCCAACGTCCTGACTTTC.

The CDR3 nucleotides are TGTGCCAGCTCACCACCGGGTAGGGGGTTCAACGAGCAGTACTTC. Encoded protein: CASSPPGRGFNEQYF. The chain recombines TRBV18 with TRBJ2-7; TRBD1 is a possible D gene (6 bases). Between the trimmed V and J ends, which lost 0 bases and 5 bases, there was a span of 14 bases. CDR3 length: 15 amino acids. Germline values: CDR1 KGHSH, CDR2 LQKENI.

The V call is TRBV3-1 (or the pseudogene TRBV3-2), the J call TRBJ2-3, with a possible D match to TRBD2 (6 bases). The germline gives CDR1 LGHDT, CDR2 YNNKEL (reference sequence). This CDR3 region has 18 residues. Trimming cost V 3 bases and J 0 bases, with 19 bases left between them. CDR3 sequence: CASSQARGAFSSTDTQYF. The DNA of the CDR3 is TGTGCCAGCAGCCAGGCCCGCGGGGCTTTCTCTAGCACAGATACGCAGTATTTT.

This clone was picked up one time. This chain connects TRBV11-2 to TRBJ2-1; 10 positions match TRBD2. Trimming removed 1 base from V and 12 bases from J; junction bases left unmatched: 6. This CDR3 has 14 residues. The V gene's germline CDR1 is SGHAT and CDR2 FQNNGV. The CDR3 coding sequence is TGTGCCAGCAGCTTAGTTCTAGCGGGGGCCGGGCAGTTCTTC. It translates to CASSLVLAGAGQFF.

A single count supports this clone. The chain recombines TRBV4-1 with TRBJ1-6; D call uncertain. This CDR3 has 17 residues. The V end lost 1 base, the J end lost 1 base, and 11 bases lay between the germline ends. In germline, CDR1 is MGHRA, CDR2 YSYEKL. The CDR3 sequence: CASSQVDPGSYNSPLHF. The DNA for the CDR3 is TGCGCCAGCAGCCAAGTGGACCCGGGGTCCTATAATTCACCCCTCCACTTT.

The chain carries TRBV4-3 and TRBJ2-1, with D maybe TRBD2 (6 bases). CDR3 size: 18 residues. Trimming stripped 0 bases from V and 8 bases from J, with 23 bases between. Germline V lookup: CDR1 LGHNA, CDR2 YSLEER. The CDR3 loop reads CASSQEYPAGRIGDEQFF. The CDR3 DNA sequence: TGCGCCAGCAGCCAAGAGTATCCAGCGGGTAGGATAGGTGATGAGCAGTTCTTC.